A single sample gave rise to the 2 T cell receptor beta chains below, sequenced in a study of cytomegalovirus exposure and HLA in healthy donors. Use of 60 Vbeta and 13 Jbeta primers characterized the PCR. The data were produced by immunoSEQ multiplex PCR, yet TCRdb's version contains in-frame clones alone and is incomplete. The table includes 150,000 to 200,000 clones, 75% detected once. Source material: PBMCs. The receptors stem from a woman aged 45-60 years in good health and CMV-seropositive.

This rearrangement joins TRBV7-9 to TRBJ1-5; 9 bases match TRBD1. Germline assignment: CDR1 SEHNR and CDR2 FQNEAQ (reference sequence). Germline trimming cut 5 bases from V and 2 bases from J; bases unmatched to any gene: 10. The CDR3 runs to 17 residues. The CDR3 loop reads CASSLGQGKYGNQPQHF. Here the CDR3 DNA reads TGTGCCAGCAGCCTGGGACAGGGAAAATACGGCAATCAGCCCCAGCATTTT.

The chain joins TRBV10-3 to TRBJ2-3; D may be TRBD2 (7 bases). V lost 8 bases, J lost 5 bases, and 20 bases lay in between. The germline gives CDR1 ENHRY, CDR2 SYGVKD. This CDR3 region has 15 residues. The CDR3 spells CAIGALKGGVDTQYF. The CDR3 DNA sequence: TGTGCCATCGGAGCCCTCAAGGGGGGGGTAGATACGCAGTATTTT.